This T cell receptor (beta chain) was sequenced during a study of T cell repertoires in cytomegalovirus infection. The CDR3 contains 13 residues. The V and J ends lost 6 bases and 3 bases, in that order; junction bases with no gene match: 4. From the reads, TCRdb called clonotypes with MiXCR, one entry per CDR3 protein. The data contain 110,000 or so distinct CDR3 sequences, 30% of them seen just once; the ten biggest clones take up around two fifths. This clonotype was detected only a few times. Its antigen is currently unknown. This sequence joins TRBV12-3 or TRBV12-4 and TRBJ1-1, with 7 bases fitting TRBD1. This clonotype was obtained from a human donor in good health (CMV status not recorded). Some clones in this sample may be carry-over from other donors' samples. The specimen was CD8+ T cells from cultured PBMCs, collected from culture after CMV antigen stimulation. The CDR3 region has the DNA TGTGCCAGCAGCCTCACAGGGGACACTGAAGCTTTCTTT. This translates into CASSLTGDTEAFF.